This TCR beta chain came from a study of CD8 T cells in Susac syndrome. The CDR3 spans 14 residues. Germline V gene data show CDR1 as LGHDT and CDR2 as YNNKEL (reference sequence). V was trimmed by 3 bases and J by 8 bases, leaving 15 bases between them. The sequenced target, TCR beta, came from blood CD8+ and CD4+ T cells. Treatment-naive patients with stable or active relapsing-remitting disease were the multiple sclerosis controls. In its sample, this clonotype was seen once. An input of about 0.45 to 1 ug of RNA was subjected to reverse transcription using random hexamers. Amplification of TCR beta CDR3 across 54 Vbeta and 13 Jbeta was performed with immunoSEQ multiplex PCR. TCRdb reanalysed the immunoSEQ multiplex PCR reads using MiXCR and keeps one entry per CDR3 protein. The repertoire holds 140,000 or so distinct CDR3 sequences, with 85% to 95% as singletons.

The chain uses TRBV3-1 and TRBJ2-3; D perhaps matches TRBD2 (6 bases). The source is a human donor with multiple sclerosis. The sample comprised CD4+ T cells from PBMCs. CDR3 sequence (DNA): TGTGCCAGCAGCCAGGAGGCGCGGGGAGGTACGCAGTATTTT. Translation: CASSQEARGGTQYF.